What follows are 32 T cell receptor beta chains derived from one specimen sequenced in a study of blood T cell repertoires in COVID-19. Libraries were prepared by immunoSEQ multiplex PCR; TCRdb keeps only in-frame clonotypes and omits some of them. The repertoire holds roughly 230,000 clones, with roughly four fifths as singletons. The sample was peripheral blood. The receptors were sampled from a woman in her 50s with acute or convalescent COVID-19.

CDR3 sequence (DNA): TGTGCCAGTAGGACCACAGGGACCGGGGAGCTGTTTTTT. It translates to CASRTTGTGELFF. The genes are TRBV19 and TRBJ2-2; maybe TRBD1 (6 bases). Germline values: CDR1 LNHDA, CDR2 SQIVND (reference sequence). V gave up 6 bases and J gave up 5 bases, with 10 bases separating them. The length of the CDR3 is 13 residues.

This clone came up once. This sequence joins TRBV28 and TRBJ1-1; D is ambiguous. V was shortened by 3 bases and J by 11 bases, with 13 bases between the two germline ends. Germline-derived CDR1 and CDR2 are MDHEN and SYDVKM. The CDR3 loop spans 12 amino acids. The CDR3 protein is CASSFESTRAFF. CDR3 nucleotide sequence: TGTGCCAGCAGTTTTGAAAGTACTCGGGCTTTCTTT.

A few counts support this clone. The CDR3 DNA sequence: TGTGCCACCAGCAGAGCTCGACAGGGGGCGGGGGAGACCCAGTACTTC. Translation: CATSRARQGAGETQYF. The chain carries TRBV15 and TRBJ2-5; 10 positions match TRBD1. This CDR3 has 16 amino acids. The ends lost 1 base at V and 5 bases at J; junction bases unmatched: 7. CDR1 and CDR2 from the germline V gene are LNHNV and YYDKDF (reference sequence).

This clone has only one observation. V is TRBV11-3 and J is TRBJ2-3; 7 bases are a match to TRBD2. Losses at the gene ends were 7 bases for V and 2 bases for J; bases not matched to a gene: 6. CDR1 SGHNT and CDR2 YENEEA come from the germline V gene. The CDR3 is made up of 14 amino acids. This CDR3 reads CASKTREFTDTQYF. The DNA of the CDR3 is TGTGCCAGCAAGACGCGGGAGTTCACAGATACGCAGTATTTT.

CDR3 in amino acids: CATSVSRGAGELFF. The CDR3 DNA reads as TGTGCCACCAGTGTATCACGGGGTGCAGGGGAGCTGTTTTTT. The chain links TRBV24-1 to TRBJ2-2, with D possibly being TRBD2 (5 bases). Trimming cost V 5 bases and J 8 bases, with 14 bases left between them. CDR1 and CDR2 (germline): KGHDR, SFDVKD. CDR3 size: 14 residues.

The rearrangement joins TRBV24-1 to TRBJ2-1; maybe TRBD1 (6 bases). The CDR3 runs to 13 residues. The V gene's germline CDR1 is KGHDR and CDR2 SFDVKD. Trimming pared 9 bases from V and 5 bases from J, leaving 13 bases between. The CDR3 sequence: CATRSQGDNEQFF. In DNA form, the CDR3 reads TGTGCCACCCGATCACAGGGAGACAATGAGCAGTTCTTC.

The chain links TRBV28 to TRBJ1-1; D perhaps matches TRBD1 (5 bases). V was trimmed by 3 bases and J by 11 bases, leaving 13 bases between them. The CDR3 length is 12 residues. Germline CDR1 reads MDHEN; CDR2 reads SYDVKM. The CDR3 here is CASSFFGDFAFF. As DNA, the CDR3 is TGTGCCAGCAGTTTCTTCGGGGACTTCGCTTTCTTT.

J is TRBJ2-7 and V is TRBV7-2, with TRBD2 matching over 12 bases. Germline values: CDR1 SGHTA, CDR2 FQGNSA. J gave up 1 base and V 2 bases, and 3 bases lay outside the gene matches. This CDR3 has 16 residues. DNA for the CDR3: TGTGCCAGCAGCTTACTAGCGGGAGGGCCTTCCTACGAGCAGTACTTC. Amino acids: CASSLLAGGPSYEQYF. The full variable domain, in which reference TRBV7-2 and TRBJ2-7 provide the parts outside the CDR3, is GAGVSQSPSNKVTEKGKDVELRCDPISGHTALYWYRQSLGQGLEFLIYFQGNSAPDKSGLPSDRFSAERTGGSVSTLTIQRTQQEDSAVYLCASSLLAGGPSYEQYFGPGTRLTVT.

The chain employs TRBV6-5 and TRBJ2-1; TRBD2 matches 8 bases. The CDR3 is 11 residues long. The V and J ends lost 5 bases and 9 bases, in that order; junction bases with no gene match: 0. The V gene's germline CDR1 is MNHEY and CDR2 SVGAGI. The CDR3 here is CASSRGGEQFF. For the CDR3, the DNA is TGTGCCAGCAGTCGGGGGGGTGAGCAGTTCTTC.

The chain has TRBV10-3 and TRBJ1-1; TRBD1 aligns across 7 bases. CDR1 is ENHRY, CDR2 SYGVKD, per germline. The CDR3 covers 14 residues. The J segment lost 3 bases and the V segment lost 6 bases, leaving 7 bases of the junction unmatched. The CDR3 here is CAISTTGPDTEAFF. The CDR3 DNA reads TGTGCCATCAGCACGACAGGGCCCGACACTGAAGCTTTCTTT.

The chain's CDR3 is CASSPRTGERETQYF. CDR3 DNA sequence: TGCGCCAGCAGCCCAAGGACAGGGGAGAGAGAGACCCAGTACTTC. This chain links TRBV4-3 with TRBJ2-5; TRBD1 matches 9 bases. This CDR3 is 15 amino acids long. Trimming removed 4 bases from V and 4 bases from J; junction bases left unmatched: 7. CDR1 is LGHNA, CDR2 YSLEER, per germline.

The rearrangement uses TRBV12-3 or TRBV12-4 and TRBJ2-3; D gene unclear. V lost 6 bases to trimming and J lost 2 bases, with 6 bases between them. The CDR3 sequence is 12 residues long. In DNA, the CDR3 is TGTGCCAGCAGACTTTTCACAGATACGCAGTATTTT. Its protein is CASRLFTDTQYF.

The V and J genes are TRBV28 and TRBJ2-3; TRBD2 aligns across 7 bases. Trimming at V came to 6 bases and at J to 12 bases, leaving 6 bases not matched to a gene. From germline, CDR1 is MDHEN and CDR2 SYDVKM. The CDR3 is made up of 11 amino acids. The CDR3 reads CASRKRDYQYF. Here the CDR3 DNA reads TGTGCCAGCAGAAAGAGGGACTATCAGTATTTT.

This rearrangement joins TRBV23-1 to TRBJ2-7; TRBD2 matches 8 bases. Being an ORF, TRBV23-1 has a function that is uncertain. J gave up 3 bases and V 0 bases, and 7 bases lay outside the gene matches. The CDR3 runs to 16 residues. The CDR3 loop reads CASSQSIQRGLYEQYF. As DNA, the CDR3 is TGCGCCAGCAGTCAATCGATCCAGCGGGGGCTCTACGAGCAGTACTTC.

V is TRBV19 and J is TRBJ1-5, with D possibly matching TRBD1 (5 bases). Germline CDR1 and CDR2: LNHDA and SQIVND (reference sequence). The CDR3 runs to 13 residues. Trimming shortened V by 5 bases and J by 3 bases, and 8 bases separated the two germline ends. This chain's CDR3 is CASSSDINQPQHF. CDR3 nucleotides: TGTGCCAGTAGTTCGGACATCAATCAGCCCCAGCATTTT.

The chain combines TRBV18 with TRBJ1-2; 9 nucleotides agree with TRBD1. The germline V gene encodes CDR1 KGHSH and CDR2 LQKENI. The CDR3 has 15 residues. V shed 2 bases and J 4 bases; nucleotides not matched to a gene: 5. CDR3: CASSPTGGSGYGYTF. The CDR3 DNA sequence: TGTGCCAGCTCACCAACAGGGGGCTCGGGCTATGGCTACACCTTC.

The rearrangement uses TRBV5-5 and TRBJ2-1; D is perhaps TRBD2 (5 bases). Germline values: CDR1 SGHKS, CDR2 YYEKEE (reference sequence). V shed 1 base and J shed 6 bases, with 14 bases lying between them. This CDR3 contains 15 residues. For the CDR3, the DNA is TGTGCCAGCAGCTTGAACCCTAAAGGGAGCAATGAGCAGTTCTTC. Residues: CASSLNPKGSNEQFF.

CDR3 DNA sequence: TGTGCCACCAGTGATCTTTCCTCCCCAGAAAATAATGAGCAGTTCTTC. Residues: CATSDLSSPENNEQFF. The rearrangement links TRBV24-1 to TRBJ2-1; no firm D call. The CDR3 totals 16 residues. V lost 3 bases to trimming and J lost 7 bases, with 18 bases between them. The germline V gene has CDR1 KGHDR and CDR2 SFDVKD.

The rearrangement joins TRBV12-3 or TRBV12-4 to TRBJ1-1, with a tentative D call TRBD1 (5 bases). V lost 6 bases and J 7 bases, leaving 9 bases between the germline ends. CDR3 length: 11 residues. The CDR3 nucleotides are TGTGCCAGCAGCCCAGGGTTTGAAGCTTTCTTT. Translation gives CASSPGFEAFF.

This clone has ten or more counts. The CDR3 is CAISEIKNYGYTF. CDR3 in DNA: TGTGCCATCAGTGAGATAAAAAACTATGGCTACACCTTC. The V and J genes are TRBV10-3 and TRBJ1-2, with unresolved D. Germline V lookup: CDR1 ENHRY, CDR2 SYGVKD. The CDR3 covers 13 residues. V lost 2 bases and J lost 2, with 6 bases in between.

The table lists this clone with a count of one. The J gene is TRBJ2-1, the V gene TRBV5-6; 13 nucleotides line up with TRBD2. Trimming took 3 bases from V and 8 from J; bases not matched to a gene: 8. The CDR3 extends over 16 amino acids. Germline V gives CDR1 SGHDT, CDR2 YYEEEE. The CDR3 DNA reads TGTGCCAGCAGCTCGTCTAGGACTAGCGGGAGATATGAGCAGTTCTTC. Its protein is CASSSSRTSGRYEQFF.

The J gene is TRBJ1-4, the V gene TRBV19; D is possibly TRBD1 (5 bases). The CDR3 loop spans 15 amino acids. Trimming pared 7 bases from V and 5 bases from J, leaving 17 bases between. CDR1 is LNHDA and CDR2 is SQIVND in the germline V gene (reference sequence). Written as DNA, the CDR3 is TGTGCCAGTAATTACAGGAACCCTTACAATGAAAAACTGTTTTTT. The encoded protein is CASNYRNPYNEKLFF.

The V call is TRBV6-5, the J call TRBJ1-4; TRBD1 agrees at 10 bases. V gave up 6 bases and J gave up 7 bases; unmatched junction bases: 5. From germline, CDR1 is MNHEY and CDR2 SVGAGI. The CDR3 loop spans 14 amino acids. Here the CDR3 DNA reads TGTGCCAGCAGGACAGGGGGCGCGCCTGAAAAACTGTTTTTT. This sequence encodes CASRTGGAPEKLFF.

This clone was seen more than once but under ten times. As DNA, the CDR3 is TGTGCCAGCAGACCTGGACAGGGGGCCTTCTACGAGCAGTACTTC. It codes for CASRPGQGAFYEQYF. The chain joins TRBV28 to TRBJ2-7; the match to TRBD1 covers 11 bases. This CDR3 has 15 residues. Germline lookup yields CDR1 MDHEN and CDR2 SYDVKM. Losses at the gene ends were 6 bases for V and 3 bases for J; bases not matched to a gene: 7.

V and J are TRBV30 and TRBJ1-6; no clear D. V lost 0 bases and J lost 0, with 9 bases in between. The CDR3 has 16 amino acids. The germline V gene encodes CDR1 GTSNPN and CDR2 SVGIG (reference sequence). CDR3 in DNA: TGTGCCTGGAGTGTCCCCCAGATCTCCTATAATTCACCCCTCCACTTT. It specifies CAWSVPQISYNSPLHF.

This rearrangement joins TRBV28 to TRBJ1-5; D is unresolved. Germline assignment: CDR1 MDHEN and CDR2 SYDVKM. CDR3 length: 14 residues. Trimming removed 5 bases from V and 6 bases from J, with 14 bases in between. Here the CDR3 reads CASSPAIESQPQHF. CDR3 DNA sequence: TGTGCCAGCAGTCCCGCGATAGAGAGTCAGCCCCAGCATTTT.

This clone was counted once. V usage is TRBV19 and J usage is TRBJ2-6, with 8 bases lining up with TRBD1. CDR3 size: 15 residues. Germline V gene lookup returns CDR1 LNHDA and CDR2 SQIVND (reference sequence). V gave up 9 bases and J gave up 4 bases; unmatched junction bases: 8. CDR3: CARGQVRSGANVLTF. CDR3 in DNA: TGTGCCAGGGGACAGGTTCGGTCGGGGGCCAACGTCCTGACTTTC.

The rearrangement uses TRBV4-1 and TRBJ2-5, with 7 positions matching TRBD2. After removal of 4 bases from V and 5 bases from J, the junction contained 13 bases not matched to a gene. The CDR3 is 16 residues long. CDR1 MGHRA and CDR2 YSYEKL come from the germline V gene. The CDR3 sequence is CASSRQAGRGLETQYF. The DNA for the CDR3 is TGCGCCAGCAGCCGGCAAGCGGGGCGGGGTTTGGAGACCCAGTACTTC.

This chain uses TRBV7-2 with TRBJ2-3, with 7 bases fitting TRBD2. Germline assignment: CDR1 SGHTA and CDR2 FQGNSA. This CDR3 has 16 amino acids. The ends lost 2 bases at V and 3 bases at J; junction bases unmatched: 8. This CDR3 reads CASSLFGGGATDTQYF. The DNA for the CDR3 is TGTGCCAGCAGCTTATTCGGCGGGGGTGCTACAGATACGCAGTATTTT.

This clone has only a few counts. V and J are TRBV2 and TRBJ2-5; a weak D match, TRBD1 (6 bases). The CDR3 is made up of 14 amino acids. Germline V gene sequence: CDR1 SNHLY, CDR2 FYNNEI. V was cut by 6 bases and J by 5 bases, with 16 bases left in between. The CDR3 nucleotides read TGTGCCAGCAGAGACGACAGGCTTAAGGAGACCCAGTACTTC. Translated, it gives CASRDDRLKETQYF.

V usage is TRBV7-2 and J usage is TRBJ2-2; 8 nucleotides align to TRBD1. Germline V gene data show CDR1 as SGHTA and CDR2 as FQGNSA. The CDR3 has 15 amino acids. The V segment lost 5 bases and the J segment 7 bases; nucleotides outside the gene matches: 9. The DNA for the CDR3 is TGTGCCAGCAGCCGGGGACAGGAGTTTGTCGGGGAGCTGTTTTTT. Translation: CASSRGQEFVGELFF.

The chain links TRBV6-2 or TRBV6-3 to TRBJ2-1, with TRBD2 matching 7 bases. V was clipped by 6 bases and J by 12 bases; unmatched bases: 8. The CDR3 loop spans 12 amino acids. Germline V CDR1 and CDR2: MNHEY, SVGEGT. CDR3 sequence: CASSPRLAVQFF. The CDR3 DNA sequence: TGTGCCAGCAGCCCAAGACTAGCTGTGCAGTTCTTC.